This TCR beta chain was profiled in a study of blood T cell repertoires in COVID-19. Turning to the study itself: Samples came from the United States, Italy and Spain, spanning acute and convalescent COVID-19. Nucleic acid was either cDNA or gDNA, and it came from T cells, B-cell-depleted T cells, or PBMCs.

The germline V gene has CDR1 KGHSH and CDR2 LQKENI. Trimming took 5 bases from V and 9 from J, leaving 11 bases between them. There are 12 residues in the CDR3. As handled by the study authors: Amplification of reference gene primers was used by the study to estimate nucleated cell counts. Sequencing used immunoSEQ multiplex PCR; TCRdb keeps in-frame clones, though not all of them. That table supplies the V and J calls and clone size; D and trimming were determined from the DNA. In the table there are about 82,000 clones, 80% of which are singletons. The V call is TRBV18, the J call TRBJ2-1; D might be TRBD2 (6 bases). This TCR was recovered from a woman between 40 and 55 years old with active or convalescent COVID-19. Specimen: peripheral blood. The CDR3 sequence is CASSGTGGEQFF. Written as DNA, the CDR3 is TGTGCCAGCTCAGGGACTGGAGGTGAGCAGTTCTTC.